This TCR beta chain was sequenced for a study of blood T cell repertoires in COVID-19. About the research overall: Samples representing acute and convalescent COVID-19 were sourced from the United States, Italy and Spain.

Donors of Cohort 3 who recovered were those that had two negative PCRs, clearance, or symptom resolution. Trimming shortened V by 5 bases and J by 2 bases, and 13 bases separated the two germline ends. Germline-derived CDR1 and CDR2 are LNHDA and SQIVND (reference sequence). The CDR3 consists of 16 residues. Original processing methods: Reference gene primer amplification gave nucleated cell count estimates. The data were produced by immunoSEQ multiplex PCR, yet TCRdb's version contains in-frame clones alone and is incomplete. That table is the source of V, J and clone size, and D and trimming were worked out from the DNA. The sample comprises 310,000 or so clones, roughly nine tenths of which are singletons, and approximately 5% rests with the top ten.

This sequence was found in a woman in her twenties or thirties who had recovered from COVID-19. The sample comprised PBMCs or T cells enriched from blood (not recorded which). This chain joins TRBV19 and TRBJ2-6, with D maybe TRBD1 (6 bases). Here the CDR3 DNA reads TGTGCCAGTAGTGTCCCCTCAGGGGCTGGGGCCAACGTCCTGACTTTC. Protein product: CASSVPSGAGANVLTF.